These 26 T cell receptor beta chains originate from one sample sequenced in a study of T-cell reconstitution after alpha-beta-depleted transplantation in children. Unique molecular identifiers were incorporated during preparation of the TCRbeta library. Each CDR3 protein gets one entry after TCRdb re-called the PCR reads with MiXCR. The table includes approximately 640,000 distinct CDR3 sequences, roughly 15% detected once. The sample in question was PBMCs from the stem cell graft donor, obtained from the stem cell graft. The receptors shown here come from a human donor who donated a stem cell graft to a child with acute myeloid leukemia.

The rearrangement links TRBV20-1 to TRBJ2-1; TRBD2 aligns across 8 bases. This CDR3 has 15 residues. The junction had 7 bases not matched to a gene; V was cut back by 6 bases and J by 0 bases. Germline assignment: CDR1 DFQATT and CDR2 SNEGSKA (reference sequence). The CDR3 loop is CSAYGGGISYNEQFF. For the CDR3, the DNA is TGCAGTGCCTACGGCGGGGGGATCTCCTACAATGAGCAGTTCTTC.

This clonotype was observed a handful of times. This rearrangement joins TRBV11-3 to TRBJ2-1; D is tentatively TRBD1 or TRBD2 (5 bases each). This CDR3 is built from 14 residues. From germline, CDR1 is SGHNT and CDR2 YENEEA. Trimming stripped 3 bases from V and 3 bases from J, with 9 bases between. CDR3 DNA: TGTGCCAGCAGCTTTGGGGACGGCTACAATGAGCAGTTCTTC. Residues: CASSFGDGYNEQFF. Full variable domain (rest looked up from reference TRBV11-3 and TRBJ2-1): EAGVVQSPRYKIIEKKQPVAFWCNPISGHNTLYWYLQNLGQGPELLIRYENEEAVDDSQLPKDRFSAERLKGVDSTLKIQPAELGDSAVYLCASSFGDGYNEQFFGPGTRLTVL.

This clonotype was observed at least ten times. This chain joins TRBV29-1 and TRBJ1-2, with a possible D match to TRBD1 (6 bases). This CDR3 comprises 14 residues. V was trimmed by 7 bases and J by 6 bases, leaving 21 bases between them. Germline CDR1 and CDR2: SQVTM and ANQGSEA. For the CDR3, the DNA is TGCAGCGACGAACAGGGAGGTGGTATAGATGGCTACACCTTC. This codes for CSDEQGGGIDGYTF.

J is TRBJ1-1 and V is TRBV11-3; tentatively, D is TRBD1 (5 bases). The V end lost 7 bases, the J end lost 0 bases, and 9 bases lay between the germline ends. CDR1 and CDR2 (germline): SGHNT, YENEEA. The CDR3 contains 13 residues. In DNA, the CDR3 is TGTGCCAGCACCGACAGAATGAACACTGAAGCTTTCTTT. Its protein product is CASTDRMNTEAFF.

On this clonotype: This may come from a read error, since a much larger clone is one base off. This chain connects TRBV20-1 to TRBJ2-1; 14 positions agree with TRBD2. CDR1 and CDR2 from the germline V gene are DFQATT and SNEGSKA (reference sequence). CDR3 size: 16 residues. CDR3 bases: TGCTGTGCTTCAAGGACTAGCGGGGGGCAACACAATGAGCAGTTCTTC. It is translated as CCASRTSGGQHNEQFF.

With respect to this clonotype: One end of the junction fails to match germline, which may point to a read error. The chain has TRBV11-2 and TRBJ2-5; a weak D match, TRBD2 (5 bases). In germline, CDR1 is SGHAT, CDR2 FQNNGV. CDR3 size: 15 residues. The CDR3 region is CASSLDGRAQENQYF. CDR3 DNA: TGTGCCAGCAGCTTAGATGGGCGGGCCCAAGAGAACCAGTACTTC. Full variable domain (remainder filled in from reference TRBV11-2 and TRBJ2-5): EAGVAQSPRYKIIEKRQSVAFWCNPISGHATLYWYQQILGQGPKLLIQFQNNGVVDDSQLPKDRFSAERLKGVDSTLKIQPAKLEDSAVYLCASSLDGRAQENQYFGPGTRLLVL.

This clonotype has a count of ten or more. This chain joins TRBV7-3 and TRBJ2-1; tentative D call: TRBD2 (7 bases). Trimming took off 9 bases at V and 2 bases at J, with 14 bases between the two ends. This CDR3 is 14 amino acids long. Per the germline V gene, CDR1 is SGHTA and CDR2 is FQGTGA. The chain's CDR3 is CASGGGPTYNEQFF. The DNA of the CDR3 is TGTGCCAGTGGGGGGGGGCCGACCTACAATGAGCAGTTCTTC.

The gene calls are TRBV7-9 and TRBJ1-1, with D perhaps matching TRBD1 (5 bases). CDR1 and CDR2 from the germline V gene are SEHNR and FQNEAQ (reference sequence). The V end lost 5 bases, the J end lost 5 bases, and 15 bases lay between the germline ends. This CDR3 spans 14 amino acids. The CDR3 region is CASSPPQGWTEAFF. For the CDR3, the DNA is TGTGCCAGCAGCCCCCCCCAGGGATGGACTGAAGCTTTCTTT.

This clonotype was observed at least ten times. The gene calls are TRBV7-2 and TRBJ2-7; 8 bases align to TRBD1. With 5 bases clipped from V and 4 bases from J, the junction kept 4 bases outside the gene matches. This CDR3 has 13 residues. Per the germline V gene, CDR1 is SGHTA and CDR2 is FQGNSA. The CDR3 reads CASSRRQGYEQYF. The DNA for the CDR3 is TGTGCCAGCAGCCGACGACAGGGGTACGAGCAGTACTTC.

The chain recombines TRBV4-3 with TRBJ2-3, with 8 positions matching TRBD1. The germline gives CDR1 LGHNA, CDR2 YSLEER. The length of the CDR3 is 14 residues. Losses at the gene ends were 3 bases for V and 5 bases for J; bases not matched to a gene: 4. CDR3 residues: CASSHDRGRDTQYF. As DNA, the CDR3 is TGCGCCAGCAGCCACGACAGGGGCAGAGATACGCAGTATTTT.

This chain connects TRBV7-9 to TRBJ2-5; weak D call: TRBD2 (6 bases). Germline assignment: CDR1 SEHNR and CDR2 FQNEAQ (reference sequence). CDR3 length: 12 amino acids. Trimming removed 3 bases from V and 9 bases from J, with 11 bases in between. CDR3 coding DNA: TGTGCCAGCAGCTTTGCGGGGAGATCCCAGTACTTC. Protein product: CASSFAGRSQYF.

V is TRBV7-2 and J is TRBJ1-2; TRBD1 might be the D (6 bases). V lost 6 bases to trimming and J lost 8 bases, with 22 bases between them. Germline assignment: CDR1 SGHTA and CDR2 FQGNSA. CDR3 length: 15 residues. The CDR3 region is CASSNLFTGLRGYTF. DNA for the CDR3: TGTGCCAGCAGTAACCTCTTTACAGGGCTCAGGGGCTACACCTTC.

The chain uses TRBV12-3 or TRBV12-4 and TRBJ2-2, with TRBD1 identical over 11 bases. The CDR3 extends over 17 amino acids. V shed 6 bases and J 1 base; nucleotides not matched to a gene: 7. The CDR3 loop is CASSLGQGAGNTGELFF. The CDR3 DNA reads TGTGCCAGCAGCCTCGGACAGGGGGCGGGGAACACCGGGGAGCTGTTTTTT.

The genes are TRBV7-2 and TRBJ1-2, with TRBD1 matching over 8 bases. V trimming: 4 bases; J trimming: 5 bases; junction bases outside the gene matches: 12. From germline, CDR1 is SGHTA and CDR2 FQGNSA. The CDR3 covers 16 residues. CDR3 protein: CASSSLRTGYQYGYTF. In DNA, the CDR3 is TGTGCCAGCAGCTCTCTCCGGACAGGGTATCAGTATGGCTACACCTTC.

V and J are TRBV28 and TRBJ2-3; the D gene is possibly TRBD1 (6 bases). V was shortened by 5 bases and J by 0 bases, with 15 bases between the two germline ends. CDR3 size: 16 residues. The germline V gene encodes CDR1 MDHEN and CDR2 SYDVKM. The CDR3 region has the DNA TGTGCCAGCAGTACGACAGGTTCCGCGAGCACAGATACGCAGTATTTT. It translates to CASSTTGSASTDTQYF. The complete variable domain, with remaining parts taken from reference TRBV28 and TRBJ2-3, reads DVKVTQSSRYLVKRTGEKVFLECVQDMDHENMFWYRQDPGLGLRLIYFSYDVKMKEKGDIPEGYSVSREKKERFSLILESASTNQTSMYLCASSTTGSASTDTQYFGPGTRLTVL.

V usage is TRBV24-1 and J usage is TRBJ2-3, with 9 bases aligning to TRBD1. CDR1 and CDR2 (germline): KGHDR, SFDVKD. This CDR3 is 15 amino acids long. V was pared by 8 bases and J by 1 base, with 6 bases of the junction left unmatched. The CDR3 here is CATTGTGLGTDTQYF. CDR3 DNA sequence: TGTGCCACCACCGGGACAGGGTTGGGCACAGATACGCAGTATTTT.

This clonotype was seen repeatedly, ten times or more. The chain couples TRBV15 to TRBJ2-5, with a weak D call TRBD1 (6 bases). Trimming stripped 4 bases from V and 5 bases from J, with 11 bases between. The CDR3 extends over 13 amino acids. In germline, CDR1 is LNHNV, CDR2 YYDKDF (reference sequence). The CDR3, as DNA: TGTGCCACCAGCACCTGGACAGTTGAGACCCAGTACTTC. Amino acids: CATSTWTVETQYF.

V and J are TRBV5-1 and TRBJ1-1, with D uncertain. The V and J ends lost 0 bases and 6 bases respectively, with 15 bases between them. The CDR3 runs 15 residues. Germline values: CDR1 SGHRS, CDR2 YFSETQ. The CDR3: CASSLEVGLYPEAFF. CDR3 in DNA: TGCGCCAGCAGCTTGGAGGTAGGGCTATACCCTGAAGCTTTCTTT.

This clonotype showed up just a few times. The V call is TRBV30, the J call TRBJ1-1, with 8 bases that match TRBD1. The CDR3 loop spans 15 amino acids. The germline CDR1 and CDR2 sequences are GTSNPN and SVGIG (reference sequence). V was clipped by 3 bases and J by 1 base; unmatched bases: 7. Here the CDR3 DNA reads TGTGCCTGGAGGGGAGGACAGGGACCGAACACTGAAGCTTTCTTT. This sequence encodes CAWRGGQGPNTEAFF.

This clonotype appeared many times. V usage is TRBV12-3 or TRBV12-4 and J usage is TRBJ2-1, with unresolved D. The CDR3 has 12 residues. V lost 3 bases and J lost 7, with 7 bases in between. The CDR3 protein is CASSFGPNEQFF. The CDR3 DNA reads as TGTGCCAGCAGTTTTGGCCCGAATGAGCAGTTCTTC.

This clonotype was found many times. V usage is TRBV20-1 and J usage is TRBJ2-1; TRBD2 might be the D (6 bases). The CDR3 is 16 amino acids. CDR1 and CDR2 (germline): DFQATT, SNEGSKA (reference sequence). Trimming stripped 6 bases from V and 3 bases from J, with 21 bases between. This CDR3 reads CSANSGTRGNYNEQFF. CDR3 nucleotides: TGCAGTGCCAACTCCGGGACCCGGGGGAACTACAATGAGCAGTTCTTC.

Many counts were recorded for this clonotype. V gene TRBV18 combines with J gene TRBJ2-3; 9 bases agree with TRBD1. This CDR3 spans 15 amino acids. In germline, CDR1 is KGHSH, CDR2 LQKENI. V lost 1 base to trimming and J lost 3 bases; unmatched junction nucleotides: 2. In nucleotides, the CDR3 is TGTGCCAGCTCACCACGGGACAGGGTTACAGATACGCAGTATTTT. This encodes CASSPRDRVTDTQYF.

There are many counts of this clonotype. V and J are TRBV7-2 and TRBJ2-3; D not certain. CDR1 is SGHTA, CDR2 FQGNSA, per germline. V was cut by 5 bases and J by 2 bases, with 17 bases left in between. CDR3 length: 16 amino acids. Here the CDR3 DNA reads TGTGCCAGCAGCACCCGGGCCGCCATTTACACAGATACGCAGTATTTT. Its translation: CASSTRAAIYTDTQYF.

This chain links TRBV7-3 with TRBJ2-7, with D tentatively TRBD1 (5 bases). This CDR3 has 15 amino acids. Germline-derived CDR1 and CDR2 are SGHTA and FQGTGA. V was shortened by 3 bases and J by 3 bases, with 15 bases between the two germline ends. CDR3 bases: TGTGCCAGCAGCTTGTACGGCCAGGGTATCTACGAGCAGTACTTC. Encoded protein: CASSLYGQGIYEQYF.

The rearrangement joins TRBV7-2 to TRBJ1-1, with a weak D call TRBD1 (5 bases). The V gene lost 0 bases and the J gene lost 0 bases, with 8 bases spanning the gap. The germline CDR1 and CDR2 sequences are SGHTA and FQGNSA. This CDR3 has 15 amino acids. The CDR3 here is CASSLAGGVNTEAFF. As DNA, the CDR3 is TGTGCCAGCAGCTTAGCGGGGGGAGTGAACACTGAAGCTTTCTTT. Using reference TRBV7-2 and TRBJ1-1 for the parts outside the CDR3, the full variable domain is GAGVSQSPSNKVTEKGKDVELRCDPISGHTALYWYRQSLGQGLEFLIYFQGNSAPDKSGLPSDRFSAERTGGSVSTLTIQRTQQEDSAVYLCASSLAGGVNTEAFFGQGTRLTVV.

A remark on this clonotype: A much larger clone sits a single nucleotide away, making a read error possible. This sequence joins TRBV12-3 or TRBV12-4 and TRBJ2-5; the D gene is possibly TRBD1 (5 bases). The CDR3 covers 13 residues. The CDR3, as DNA: TGTCCCAGCAGTTTAGGGGCCCCAGAGACCCAGTACTTC. Amino acid sequence: CPSSLGAPETQYF.